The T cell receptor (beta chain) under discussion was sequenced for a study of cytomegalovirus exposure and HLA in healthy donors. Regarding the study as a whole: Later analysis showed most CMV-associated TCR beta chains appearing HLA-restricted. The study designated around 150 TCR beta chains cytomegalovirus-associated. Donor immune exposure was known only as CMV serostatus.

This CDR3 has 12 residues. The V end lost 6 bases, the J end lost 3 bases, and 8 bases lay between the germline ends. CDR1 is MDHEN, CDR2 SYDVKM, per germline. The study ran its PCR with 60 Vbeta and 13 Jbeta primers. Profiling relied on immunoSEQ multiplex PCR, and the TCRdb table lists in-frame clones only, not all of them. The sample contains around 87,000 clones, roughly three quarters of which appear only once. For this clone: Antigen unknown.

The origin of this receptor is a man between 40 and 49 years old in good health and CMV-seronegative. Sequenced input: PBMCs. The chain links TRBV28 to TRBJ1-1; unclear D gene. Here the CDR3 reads CASSPEDTEAFF. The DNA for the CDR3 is TGTGCCAGCAGCCCAGAGGACACTGAAGCTTTCTTT.